This TCR beta chain is from a study of persistence of HIV-infected CD4 T cells. On the study more broadly: Median time on suppressive ART was more than seven years.

Concerning this clone: Its antigen is currently unknown.

Sequencing used immunoSEQ version 4 in survey mode. Generated by immunoSEQ multiplex PCR, the TCRdb table keeps only in-frame clones and is missing some. The data contain about 43,000 clones, roughly 90% of them seen just once; the ten biggest clones take up under 1.2%. The length of the CDR3 is 15 residues. Unmatched junction bases numbered 8, after V lost 9 bases and J lost 1 base. Germline V gene data show CDR1 as LNHDA and CDR2 as SQIVND (reference sequence). Anti-CD3/anti-CD28 beads served as a nonspecific positive control stimulus. Sorting selected CD4+ T cells upregulating both CD40 ligand and CD69.

V usage is TRBV19 and J usage is TRBJ1-5; 8 bases are a match to TRBD1. This TCR was sampled from an adult man with HIV who was CMV-seropositive. The starting material was CD4+ T cells sorted from PBMCs after roughly 18-hour stimulation, obtained from a patient who received antiretroviral therapy. CDR3 region: CASSGQGTSNQPQHF. The DNA of the CDR3 is TGTGCCAGCTCAGGACAGGGTACGAGCAATCAGCCCCAGCATTTT.